This entry describes one TCR beta chain. This sample stems from a study of blood T cells in healthy people across ages. Study details: Through template switching, about one barcoded beta molecule was captured per two T cells, as measured in model experiments.

V gave up 5 bases and J gave up 0 bases, with 11 bases separating them. CDR3 size: 13 residues. From germline, CDR1 is SQVTM and CDR2 ANQGSEA. A sample-barcoded 5' primer and a J-beta primer mix were used in a second PCR of roughly 7 to 12 cycles. TCRdb itself ran the 5' RACE reads through MiXCR, one entry per CDR3 protein. Altogether approximately 800,000 distinct CDR3 sequences are present, 20% to 30% being singletons, with the ten largest covering under 4.5%. These sequences were also reported in another study, on T cells of mothers and their children. That paper states: Reads obtained per mother exceeded 9.5 million TCR beta CDR3 reads, with roughly 3.1 million obtained per child.

The V and J genes are TRBV29-1 and TRBJ2-7; no clear D gene. The receptor's source is a boy younger than 18 in good health. Sequenced material: blood. The DNA of the CDR3 is TGCAGCGTTCTCGGTCTCGGCTCCTACGAGCAGTACTTC. Translated: CSVLGLGSYEQYF.